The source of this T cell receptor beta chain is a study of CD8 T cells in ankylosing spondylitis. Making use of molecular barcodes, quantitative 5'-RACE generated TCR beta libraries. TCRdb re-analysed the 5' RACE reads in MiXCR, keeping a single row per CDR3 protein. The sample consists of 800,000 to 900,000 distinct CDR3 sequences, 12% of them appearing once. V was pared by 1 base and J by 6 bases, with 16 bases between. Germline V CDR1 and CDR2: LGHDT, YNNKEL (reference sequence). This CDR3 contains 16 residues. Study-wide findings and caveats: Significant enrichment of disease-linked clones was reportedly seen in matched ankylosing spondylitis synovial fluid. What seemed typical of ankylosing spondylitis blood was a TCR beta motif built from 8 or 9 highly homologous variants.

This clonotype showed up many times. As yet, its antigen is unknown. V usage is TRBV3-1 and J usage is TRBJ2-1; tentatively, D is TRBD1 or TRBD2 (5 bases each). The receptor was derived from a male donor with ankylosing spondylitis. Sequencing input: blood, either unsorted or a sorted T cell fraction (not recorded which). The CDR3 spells CASSQGNSGALNEQFF. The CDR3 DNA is TGTGCCAGCAGCCAAGGCAACTCCGGGGCGCTCAATGAGCAGTTCTTC.